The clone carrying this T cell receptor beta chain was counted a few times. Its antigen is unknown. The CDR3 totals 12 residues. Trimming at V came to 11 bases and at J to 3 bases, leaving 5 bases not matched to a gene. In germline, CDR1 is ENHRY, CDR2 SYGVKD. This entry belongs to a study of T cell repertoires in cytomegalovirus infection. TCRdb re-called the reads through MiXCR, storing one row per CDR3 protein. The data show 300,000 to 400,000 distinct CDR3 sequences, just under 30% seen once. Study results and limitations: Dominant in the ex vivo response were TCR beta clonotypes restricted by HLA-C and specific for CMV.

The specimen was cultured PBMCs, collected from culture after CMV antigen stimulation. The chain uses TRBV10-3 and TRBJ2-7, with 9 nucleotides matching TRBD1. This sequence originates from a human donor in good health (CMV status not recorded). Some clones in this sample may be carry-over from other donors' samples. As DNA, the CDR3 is TGTGCCTCCACGGGACAGGGCTACGAGCAGTACTTC. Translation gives CASTGQGYEQYF.